The text below deals with one T cell receptor beta chain. The data belong to a study of T cell changes during pregnancy in multiple sclerosis. The V gene's germline CDR1 is MDHEN and CDR2 SYDVKM. With 6 bases removed from V and 6 bases from J, the gap between germline ends came to 17 bases. The CDR3 loop spans 14 amino acids. Assay: immunoSEQ multiplex PCR; the TCRdb copy retains only in-frame clones and omits some. The sample lists approximately 90,000 clones, approximately 94% seen once, with 0.65% to 0.95% in the top ten. The starting material was peripheral blood, obtained in the third trimester of pregnancy. The chain has TRBV28 and TRBJ1-2, with D possibly being TRBD1 (6 bases). This sequence was found in a female donor with multiple sclerosis, enrolled in a pregnancy study. The CDR3 DNA sequence: TGTGCCAGCAGCCCGGGGGGGCAGTTCGATGGCTACACCTTC. Protein product: CASSPGGQFDGYTF.